The 27 T cell receptor beta chains in this list originate from one sample, sequenced in a study of spatial heterogeneity in lung cancer. Time point denoted: blood at routine non-recurrence follow-up after resection. TCRdb re-called the 5' RACE reads through MiXCR, storing one row per CDR3 protein. The sample has 15,000 to 20,000 distinct CDR3 sequences; around 9.6% are singletons. Sequencing was performed on PBMCs, taken at follow-up. These receptors originate from a male donor with early-stage non-small cell lung cancer.

This clonotype occurred many times. This chain connects TRBV6-1 to TRBJ1-4, with a possible D match to TRBD1 (6 bases). This CDR3 spans 14 amino acids. CDR1 and CDR2 (germline): MNHNS, SASEGT. V was clipped by 5 bases and J by 0 bases, with 7 bases between them. CDR3 protein: CASSRTATNEKLFF. The DNA of the CDR3 is TGTGCCAGCAGTCGGACAGCAACTAATGAAAAACTGTTTTTT.

Only a few counts were recorded for this clonotype. The J gene is TRBJ2-7, the V gene TRBV30, with D uncertain. V lost 0 bases, J lost 2 bases, and 11 bases lay in between. Germline lookup yields CDR1 GTSNPN and CDR2 SVGIG (reference sequence). The CDR3 extends over 14 amino acids. The chain's CDR3 is CAWSVGYVAYEQYF. The DNA for the CDR3 is TGTGCCTGGAGTGTCGGGTACGTAGCCTACGAGCAGTACTTC.

This clonotype was recorded only once. One base away lies a much larger clone, so this may be a sequencing read error. The V gene is TRBV27, the J gene TRBJ2-7, with D tentatively TRBD2 (6 bases). This CDR3 has 17 amino acids. Germline V gene data show CDR1 as MNHEY and CDR2 as SMNVEV (reference sequence). The CDR3 bases are TGTGCCAGCAGTTTATCCACGGGGGTTAGCGGCTCCTACGATCAGTACTTC. This gives the protein CASSLSTGVSGSYDQYF.

At least ten counts were recorded for this clonotype. The rearrangement links TRBV6-2 or TRBV6-3 to TRBJ2-1; 10 nucleotides agree with TRBD2. The CDR3 spans 15 residues. V lost 7 bases, J lost 8 bases, and 11 bases stayed unmatched. CDR1 MNHEY and CDR2 SVGEGT come from the germline V gene. Here the CDR3 DNA reads TGTGCCAGCATCCCTACTAGCGGGGTTCCCGATGAGCAGTTCTTC. Its translation is CASIPTSGVPDEQFF.

This clonotype was recorded many times. The chain joins TRBV12-3 or TRBV12-4 to TRBJ1-5, with TRBD1 matching 8 bases. The ends lost 7 bases at V and 10 bases at J; junction bases unmatched: 12. The CDR3 runs 14 residues. The CDR3 DNA reads TGTGCCAGCACCTATCGGGACAGGCGATATCCCCAGCATTTT. This codes for CASTYRDRRYPQHF.

In this sample, this clonotype turned up many times. The chain couples TRBV11-2 to TRBJ2-1, with 8 nucleotides matching TRBD2. V lost 5 bases to trimming and J lost 5 bases; unmatched junction nucleotides: 8. The CDR3 contains 15 residues. Germline V gives CDR1 SGHAT, CDR2 FQNNGV. The CDR3 reads CASSRTGGPHNEQFF. The CDR3 coding sequence is TGTGCCAGCAGCCGGACGGGGGGGCCACACAATGAGCAGTTCTTC.

This clonotype was seen ten or more times. The chain uses TRBV27 and TRBJ1-3, with 8 bases matching TRBD1. Per the germline V gene, CDR1 is MNHEY and CDR2 is SMNVEV (reference sequence). This CDR3 contains 13 residues. With V trimmed by 6 bases and J by 6 bases, 4 bases remained unmatched. The CDR3 loop reads CASRGTGINTIYF. CDR3 DNA: TGTGCCAGCAGGGGGACAGGCATAAACACCATATATTTT.

This clonotype was seen many times. This chain links TRBV29-1 with TRBJ2-7; D is possibly TRBD2 (5 bases). The germline V and J ends were trimmed by 6 bases and 0 bases, with 15 bases remaining between them. Germline V gene lookup returns CDR1 SQVTM and CDR2 ANQGSEA. The CDR3 contains 14 residues. The CDR3 DNA is TGCAGCGTGGAGACTTCGGGAAGCTCCTACGAGCAGTACTTC. It specifies CSVETSGSSYEQYF.

The V and J genes are TRBV10-3 and TRBJ1-1; 7 nucleotides agree with TRBD1. The ends lost 5 bases at V and 8 bases at J; junction bases unmatched: 2. This CDR3 spans 11 amino acids. CDR1 is ENHRY and CDR2 is SYGVKD in the germline V gene. The CDR3 nucleotides are TGTGCCATCAGTACGGACAGGGAAGCTTTCTTT. Protein: CAISTDREAFF.

This clonotype was picked up a small number of times. The CDR3 sequence: CASRGQGYYEQYF. The CDR3 bases are TGTGCCAGCAGGGGTCAGGGCTACTACGAGCAGTACTTC. This chain connects TRBV2 to TRBJ2-7, with D perhaps TRBD1 (5 bases). CDR3 length: 13 residues. CDR1 and CDR2 from the germline V gene are SNHLY and FYNNEI. Trimming removed 6 bases from V and 3 bases from J, with 12 bases in between.

This clonotype was counted at least ten times. The V call is TRBV23-1, the J call TRBJ2-5; D is uncertain. TRBV23-1 belongs to the ORF category, with a function that is uncertain. The CDR3 is 12 residues long. Trimming removed 11 bases at V and 1 base at J, with 11 bases between. CDR3 coding DNA: TGCGCCTGCCCGGCAGCCCAAGAGACCCAGTACTTC. Amino acid sequence: CACPAAQETQYF.

This clonotype was picked up many times. This chain joins TRBV20-1 and TRBJ2-3; TRBD1 matches at 7 bases. The CDR3 runs 13 residues. The V segment lost 3 bases and the J segment 5 bases; nucleotides outside the gene matches: 5. The germline gives CDR1 DFQATT, CDR2 SNEGSKA (reference sequence). CDR3: CSASFGQVDTQYF. The CDR3 DNA reads TGCAGTGCTAGTTTTGGACAGGTAGATACGCAGTATTTT.

This clonotype appeared many times. The chain joins TRBV29-1 to TRBJ1-1; D is undetermined. Per germline, CDR1 SQVTM and CDR2 ANQGSEA. Trimming pared 0 bases from V and 1 base from J, leaving 9 bases between. The CDR3 consists of 14 residues. For the CDR3, the DNA is TGCAGCGTTGAAGATCCAGCCTCGAACACTGAAGCTTTCTTT. Encoded protein: CSVEDPASNTEAFF. The full variable domain, completed using reference TRBV29-1 and TRBJ1-1, is SAVISQKPSRDICQRGTSLTIQCQVDSQVTMMFWYRQQPGQSLTLIATANQGSEATYESGFVIDKFPISRPNLTFSTLTVSNMSPEDSSIYLCSVEDPASNTEAFFGQGTRLTVV.

This clonotype was counted only a few times. This chain joins TRBV4-2 and TRBJ2-2; weak D call: TRBD1 (6 bases). The CDR3 is 17 residues long. Per germline, CDR1 LGHNA and CDR2 YNFKEQ. V lost 0 bases and J 6 bases, leaving 17 bases between the germline ends. CDR3 nucleotide sequence: TGTGCCAGCAGCCAAGATTACACCTCCCAGGGGTCCGGGGAGCTGTTTTTT. Translated, it gives CASSQDYTSQGSGELFF.

This clonotype was seen many times. The V and J genes are TRBV10-3 and TRBJ2-2, with TRBD2 identical over 7 bases. CDR1 and CDR2 (germline): ENHRY, SYGVKD. Trimming removed 8 bases from V and 3 bases from J; junction bases left unmatched: 9. CDR3 size: 15 residues. This chain's CDR3 is CAISGGTIDTGELFF. Here the CDR3 DNA reads TGTGCCATCTCGGGGGGAACCATAGACACCGGGGAGCTGTTTTTT.

This clonotype has just a few counts. The chain is built from TRBV27 and TRBJ2-1, with 10 bases that match TRBD1. The CDR3 is made up of 13 amino acids. V trimming: 5 bases; J trimming: 9 bases; junction bases outside the gene matches: 4. Germline values: CDR1 MNHEY, CDR2 SMNVEV (reference sequence). Here the CDR3 DNA reads TGTGCCAGCAGTGCCTGGACAGGGGGTGAGCAGTTCTTC. Protein sequence: CASSAWTGGEQFF.

This clonotype was seen many times. This chain uses TRBV14 with TRBJ2-3; D is possibly TRBD2 (6 bases). Germline loops: CDR1 SGHDN, CDR2 FVKESK. This CDR3 spans 16 amino acids. V lost 0 bases and J 4 bases, leaving 14 bases between the germline ends. The CDR3 nucleotides are TGTGCCAGCAGCCAAGAATTGGCGGGAATCTCAGATACGCAGTATTTT. Encoded protein: CASSQELAGISDTQYF.

Ten or more counts support this clonotype. The chain has TRBV5-1 and TRBJ2-6, with D tentatively TRBD1 (5 bases). Germline values: CDR1 SGHRS, CDR2 YFSETQ. Trimming took off 3 bases at V and 0 bases at J, with 13 bases between the two ends. The CDR3 is 17 residues long. The CDR3 sequence is CASSSPTRVSGANVLTF. CDR3 nucleotide sequence: TGCGCCAGCAGCTCGCCCACCAGGGTCTCTGGGGCCAACGTCCTGACTTTC.

There are many counts of this clonotype. The V call is TRBV29-1, the J call TRBJ2-4; D may be TRBD1 or TRBD2 (5 bases each). Trimming cost V 1 base and J 7 bases, with 5 bases left between them. Germline values: CDR1 SQVTM, CDR2 ANQGSEA. CDR3 size: 11 residues. In DNA, the CDR3 is TGCAGCGTTGAAGGGGACAACATTCAGTACTTC. Its translation is CSVEGDNIQYF.

The chain employs TRBV28 and TRBJ2-1; D is unclear. This CDR3 spans 12 amino acids. The ends were cut back, 6 bases at V and 1 base at J, with 4 bases in the middle. Germline V gives CDR1 MDHEN, CDR2 SYDVKM. Here the CDR3 reads CASRLSYNEQFF. The CDR3 DNA reads TGTGCCAGCAGGTTGTCCTACAATGAGCAGTTCTTC.

This clonotype was seen many times. The rearrangement uses TRBV2 and TRBJ1-1; 9 bases match TRBD1. Germline V CDR1 and CDR2: SNHLY, FYNNEI. This CDR3 has 17 residues. The junction had 14 bases not matched to a gene; V was cut back by 5 bases and J by 4 bases. In nucleotides, the CDR3 is TGTGCCAGCAGTTACTCTCTTGGGGACAGGGTAGCCACTGAAGCTTTCTTT. Translating gives CASSYSLGDRVATEAFF. Looking up the rest from reference TRBV2 and TRBJ1-1 gives the full variable domain: EPEVTQTPSHQVTQMGQEVILRCVPISNHLYFYWYRQILGQKVEFLVSFYNNEISEKSEIFDDQFSVERPDGSNFTLKIRSTKLEDSAMYFCASSYSLGDRVATEAFFGQGTRLTVV.

This clonotype has ten or more counts. The chain has TRBV6-2 or TRBV6-3 and TRBJ1-2; D perhaps matches TRBD1 (5 bases). The V gene lost 6 bases and the J gene lost 4 bases, with 15 bases spanning the gap. Germline V gives CDR1 MNHEY, CDR2 SVGEGT. The CDR3 runs to 14 residues. CDR3 region: CASRSGGKLYGYTF. CDR3 in DNA: TGTGCCAGCAGAAGTGGGGGGAAGCTCTATGGCTACACCTTC.

This clonotype was detected many times. V usage is TRBV2 and J usage is TRBJ1-5, with no clear D. This CDR3 comprises 14 residues. V was pared by 3 bases and J by 0 bases, with 6 bases between. The germline V gene encodes CDR1 SNHLY and CDR2 FYNNEI. The CDR3 region is CASSEADSNQPQHF. The CDR3 DNA follows: TGTGCCAGCAGTGAGGCGGATAGCAATCAGCCCCAGCATTTT.

This clonotype was seen many times. This sequence joins TRBV27 and TRBJ1-1; D is unclear. Trimming removed 4 bases from V and 0 bases from J, with 15 bases in between. Germline V gives CDR1 MNHEY, CDR2 SMNVEV (reference sequence). The CDR3 consists of 16 residues. For the CDR3, the DNA is TGTGCCAGCAGTTCAGTTTCGGACCTTATGAACACTGAAGCTTTCTTT. It translates to CASSSVSDLMNTEAFF.

Notes on this clonotype: This may be a read error: a much more frequent sequence differs by one nucleotide. This chain joins TRBV29-1 and TRBJ2-5; a weak D match, TRBD1 (6 bases). Germline CDR1 and CDR2: SQVTM and ANQGSEA. The V and J ends lost 7 bases and 5 bases respectively, with 14 bases between them. This CDR3 contains 12 residues. The CDR3 DNA follows: TGCAGCGCCCTCGGGGACACCGAGACCCAGTACTTC. Protein: CSALGDTETQYF.

The chain employs TRBV6-2 or TRBV6-3 and TRBJ2-3; TRBD1 is a possible D gene (6 bases). Deletions cut 6 bases from V and 5 bases from J, with 15 bases between. This CDR3 contains 14 residues. Germline V gene data show CDR1 as MNHEY and CDR2 as SVGEGT. CDR3: CASRPTGIGDTQYF. The CDR3 coding sequence is TGTGCCAGCAGACCCACAGGGATTGGAGATACGCAGTATTTT.

This clonotype has a handful of counts. V gene TRBV7-8 combines with J gene TRBJ2-7, with 8 positions matching TRBD1. V shed 5 bases, J shed 3 bases, and the junction held 9 bases outside the gene matches. This CDR3 is 15 amino acids long. Germline V gives CDR1 SGHVS, CDR2 FQNEAQ. The CDR3 nucleotides are TGTGCCAGCAGCCCTAGGACAGGGACAGGCTACGAGCAGTACTTC. Translating gives CASSPRTGTGYEQYF.